The next 20 T cell receptor beta chains were all read from a single sample in a study of early stage breast cancer tumors. TCRdb's table, derived via immunoSEQ multiplex PCR, lists solely in-frame clones and lacks some. The sample carries about 72,000 clones, more than 60% recorded once. The material sequenced was blood. The receptors come from a person in their 60s with breast cancer.

The J gene is TRBJ1-4, the V gene TRBV6-5; no clear D. The CDR3 has 15 amino acids. Looked up from germline, CDR1 is MNHEY and CDR2 is SVGAGI. V was trimmed by 0 bases and J by 2 bases, leaving 7 bases between them. The CDR3 sequence: CASSYSGNTNEKLFF. CDR3 coding DNA: TGTGCCAGCAGTTACTCAGGGAATACTAATGAAAAACTGTTTTTT.

The genes are TRBV7-6 and TRBJ2-5; D is perhaps TRBD2 (6 bases). Germline assignment: CDR1 SGHVS and CDR2 FNYEAQ. The V end was cut by 4 bases, the J end by 5 bases, with 11 bases between. This CDR3 has 13 residues. CDR3 sequence (DNA): TGTGCCAGCAGCTCCGGAGGGGCCGAGACCCAGTACTTC. This translates into CASSSGGAETQYF. Full variable domain (missing parts from reference TRBV7-6 and TRBJ2-5): GAGVSQSPRYKVTKRGQDVALRCDPISGHVSLYWYRQALGQGPEFLTYFNYEAQQDKSGLPNDRFSAERPEGSISTLTIQRTEQRDSAMYRCASSSGGAETQYFGPGTRLLVL.

In its sample, this clone was seen a few times. V is TRBV2 and J is TRBJ1-1, with D unresolved. This CDR3 has 13 amino acids. Germline values: CDR1 SNHLY, CDR2 FYNNEI. Trimming left V 4 bases short and J 0 bases short, with 6 bases between. CDR3 residues: CASSGQLNTEAFF. The CDR3 DNA is TGTGCCAGCAGTGGACAATTGAACACTGAAGCTTTCTTT.

The chain carries TRBV6-5 and TRBJ1-1; possibly TRBD1 for D (5 bases). CDR1 MNHEY and CDR2 SVGAGI come from the germline V gene. With 1 base removed from V and 3 bases from J, the gap between germline ends came to 15 bases. CDR3 length equals 16 residues. The DNA of the CDR3 is TGTGCCAGCAGTTACTTAGGGGCAAAGACTTACACTGAAGCTTTCTTT. Residues: CASSYLGAKTYTEAFF.

The V gene is TRBV28, the J gene TRBJ2-3; no definite D call. V lost 5 bases and J lost 11, with 11 bases in between. The CDR3 is 11 amino acids. Germline V CDR1 and CDR2: MDHEN, SYDVKM. The CDR3 DNA reads TGTGCCAGCAGTGTGGGATACGGGCAGTATTTT. Translating it yields CASSVGYGQYF.

This sequence joins TRBV29-1 and TRBJ1-1; tentative D call: TRBD1 (5 bases). The CDR3 totals 11 residues. V was trimmed by 8 bases and J by 5 bases, leaving 12 bases between them. Germline V gene sequence: CDR1 SQVTM, CDR2 ANQGSEA. CDR3 amino acids: CSCNWGTEAFF. The CDR3 nucleotides are TGCAGCTGTAATTGGGGGACTGAAGCTTTCTTT.

V usage is TRBV5-6 and J usage is TRBJ1-1, with a weak D call TRBD1 (5 bases). CDR1 is SGHDT and CDR2 is YYEEEE in the germline V gene. The CDR3 contains 13 residues. Between the trimmed V and J ends, which lost 0 bases and 4 bases, there was a span of 7 bases. The DNA for the CDR3 is TGTGCCAGCAGCTTGGGGGACCCCACTGAAGCTTTCTTT. This gives the protein CASSLGDPTEAFF.

The chain carries TRBV5-4 and TRBJ2-3; possible D gene TRBD2, 5 bases. CDR1 is SGHNT, CDR2 YYREEE, per germline (reference sequence). Trimming took off 5 bases at V and 2 bases at J, with 9 bases between the two ends. The CDR3 spans 13 residues. For the CDR3, the DNA is TGTGCCAGCAGTTCGGGGTTCACAGATACGCAGTATTTT. Protein sequence: CASSSGFTDTQYF.

The rearrangement links TRBV5-6 to TRBJ2-1; TRBD2 might be the D (7 bases). Per germline, CDR1 SGHDT and CDR2 YYEEEE. This CDR3 region has 15 residues. V was shortened by 2 bases and J by 8 bases, with 17 bases between the two germline ends. The CDR3 sequence is CASSLGGGSNDEQFF. CDR3 DNA: TGTGCCAGCAGCTTAGGGGGGGGCTCTAACGATGAGCAGTTCTTC.

This clone was seen once. In DNA form, the CDR3 reads TGTGCCAGCGGCTGGGGTGCCTACTCCTACGAGCAGTACTTC. As protein: CASGWGAYSYEQYF. The J gene is TRBJ2-7, the V gene TRBV11-2; no clear D. In germline, CDR1 is SGHAT, CDR2 FQNNGV. The CDR3 is made up of 14 amino acids. Trimming stripped 8 bases from V and 0 bases from J, with 14 bases between. The entire variable domain, with the rest obtained from reference TRBV11-2 and TRBJ2-7, is as follows: EAGVAQSPRYKIIEKRQSVAFWCNPISGHATLYWYQQILGQGPKLLIQFQNNGVVDDSQLPKDRFSAERLKGVDSTLKIQPAKLEDSAVYLCASGWGAYSYEQYFGPGTRLTVT.

The chain is built from TRBV14 and TRBJ2-5, with TRBD2 matching 8 bases. The germline CDR1 and CDR2 sequences are SGHDN and FVKESK. The CDR3 loop spans 14 amino acids. Trimming took 5 bases from V and 7 from J; bases not matched to a gene: 9. The CDR3 nucleotides are TGTGCCAGCAGCTCTCACAGCGGGAGAGGGACCCAGTACTTC. It codes for CASSSHSGRGTQYF. Full variable domain (outside the CDR3, taken from reference TRBV14 and TRBJ2-5): EAGVTQFPSHSVIEKGQTVTLRCDPISGHDNLYWYRRVMGKEIKFLLHFVKESKQDESGMPNNRFLAERTGGTYSTLKVQPAELEDSGVYFCASSSHSGRGTQYFGPGTRLLVL.

This chain connects TRBV6-6 to TRBJ2-1; 7 positions match TRBD2. This CDR3 is built from 13 residues. V gave up 6 bases and J gave up 8 bases; unmatched junction bases: 7. Germline CDR1 MNHNY, CDR2 SVGAGI (reference sequence). Written as DNA, the CDR3 is TGTGCCAGCAGGTCCGAGGGAGGGGATGAGCAGTTCTTC. Its translation: CASRSEGGDEQFF.

This chain joins TRBV27 and TRBJ2-2; D not resolved. From germline, CDR1 is MNHEY and CDR2 SMNVEV (reference sequence). With 3 bases removed from V and 1 base from J, the gap between germline ends came to 3 bases. This CDR3 region has 13 residues. The CDR3 sequence: CASSFQNTGELFF. As DNA, the CDR3 is TGTGCCAGCAGTTTTCAGAACACCGGGGAGCTGTTTTTT.

The chain links TRBV7-9 to TRBJ2-1; TRBD1 matches at 9 bases. Germline loops: CDR1 SEHNR, CDR2 FQNEAQ (reference sequence). This CDR3 comprises 16 residues. Trimming cost V 5 bases and J 6 bases; bases outside gene matches: 11. CDR3 loop: CASSRSWDRDGNEQFF. The DNA for the CDR3 is TGTGCCAGCAGCCGTAGCTGGGACAGGGACGGCAATGAGCAGTTCTTC.

This clone was observed a single time. CDR3 sequence reads: CASAATGLNEKLFF. The CDR3 coding sequence is TGTGCCAGCGCCGCCACAGGGCTTAATGAAAAACTGTTTTTT. The chain joins TRBV6-5 to TRBJ1-4; a possible D gene is TRBD1 (6 bases). The ends were cut back, 8 bases at V and 4 bases at J, with 14 bases in the middle. The V gene's germline CDR1 is MNHEY and CDR2 SVGAGI. The CDR3 covers 14 residues.

The chain has TRBV27 and TRBJ2-5; the match to TRBD1 covers 7 bases. The CDR3 covers 14 residues. Looked up from germline, CDR1 is MNHEY and CDR2 is SMNVEV (reference sequence). Unmatched junction bases numbered 5, after V lost 3 bases and J lost 4 bases. The CDR3 sequence is CASSFLGGGETQYF. The CDR3 DNA reads as TGTGCCAGCAGTTTCTTAGGGGGCGGAGAGACCCAGTACTTC.

This clone was counted once. The chain is built from TRBV7-3 and TRBJ2-5; the D is unclear. The CDR3 spans 12 residues. V was clipped by 3 bases and J by 5 bases, with 7 bases between them. Looked up from germline, CDR1 is SGHTA and CDR2 is FQGTGA. CDR3 amino acids: CASSFPGETQYF. As DNA, the CDR3 is TGTGCCAGCAGCTTTCCCGGGGAGACCCAGTACTTC.

DNA for the CDR3: TGTGCCAGCAGCTTGGGGGGACGGAACTATGGCTACACCTTC. Encoded protein: CASSLGGRNYGYTF. The chain is built from TRBV5-6 and TRBJ1-2; TRBD1 is a possible D gene (5 bases). Germline CDR1 and CDR2: SGHDT and YYEEEE. This CDR3 is 14 amino acids long. With 0 bases removed from V and 2 bases from J, the gap between germline ends came to 8 bases.

This clone was detected a few times. The V and J genes are TRBV5-1 and TRBJ2-7; 10 nucleotides align to TRBD2. Germline loops: CDR1 SGHRS, CDR2 YFSETQ. Germline trimming cut 1 base from V and 5 bases from J; bases unmatched to any gene: 9. The length of the CDR3 is 16 residues. CDR3 coding DNA: TGCGCCAGCAGCTTGAGTCTAGCGGGAGACCGTGACGAGCAGTACTTC. Translated: CASSLSLAGDRDEQYF.

The V call is TRBV18, the J call TRBJ1-1; D is undetermined. The germline V and J ends were trimmed by 6 bases and 0 bases, with 8 bases remaining between them. This CDR3 has 13 amino acids. CDR1 KGHSH and CDR2 LQKENI come from the germline V gene. In DNA, the CDR3 is TGTGCCAGCTCGCCCAACGTGAACACTGAAGCTTTCTTT. Translating it yields CASSPNVNTEAFF.